The present T cell receptor beta chain was sequenced within a study of CD8 T cells in ankylosing spondylitis. The CDR3 has 14 amino acids. V lost 2 bases to trimming and J lost 7 bases; unmatched junction nucleotides: 4. Germline CDR1 SGDLS, CDR2 YYNGEE. Ten or more counts support this clonotype. A single record per CDR3 protein comes from TCRdb applying MiXCR to the 5' RACE reads. The sample lists about 35,000 distinct CDR3 sequences; around 3% were seen once. The gene calls are TRBV9 and TRBJ2-1; 9 nucleotides agree with TRBD1. The sample was blood, either unsorted or a sorted T cell fraction (not recorded which). The source is a male donor with ankylosing spondylitis or in good health (not recorded which). The chain's CDR3 is CASSVGTGWNEQFF. The CDR3 coding sequence is TGTGCCAGCAGCGTCGGGACAGGGTGGAATGAGCAGTTCTTC. Together with reference TRBV9 and TRBJ2-1, the CDR3 gives the full variable domain: DSGVTQTPKHLITATGQRVTLRCSPRSGDLSVYWYQQSLDQGLQFLIQYYNGEERAKGNILERFSAQQFPDLHSELNLSSLELGDSALYFCASSVGTGWNEQFFGPGTRLTVL.